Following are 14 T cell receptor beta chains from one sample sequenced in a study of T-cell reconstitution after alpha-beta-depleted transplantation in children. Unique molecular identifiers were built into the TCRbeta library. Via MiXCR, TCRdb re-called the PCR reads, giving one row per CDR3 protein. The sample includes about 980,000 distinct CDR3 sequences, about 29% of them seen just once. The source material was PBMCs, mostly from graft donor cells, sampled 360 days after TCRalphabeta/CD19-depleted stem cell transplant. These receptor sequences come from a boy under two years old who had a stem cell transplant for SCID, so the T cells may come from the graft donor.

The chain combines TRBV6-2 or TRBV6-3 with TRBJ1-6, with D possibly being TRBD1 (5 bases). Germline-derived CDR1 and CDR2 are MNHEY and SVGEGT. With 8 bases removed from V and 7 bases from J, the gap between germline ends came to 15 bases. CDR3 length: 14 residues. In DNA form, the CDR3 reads TGTGCCAGCGGGGCCTCGGGGGTCAATTCACCCCTCCACTTT. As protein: CASGASGVNSPLHF.

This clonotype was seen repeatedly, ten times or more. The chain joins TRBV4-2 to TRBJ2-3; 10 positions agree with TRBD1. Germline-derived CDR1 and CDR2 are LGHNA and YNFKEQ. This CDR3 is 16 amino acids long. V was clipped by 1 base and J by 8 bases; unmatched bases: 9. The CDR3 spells CASSQGPGTGVATQYF. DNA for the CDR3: TGTGCCAGCAGCCAAGGACCGGGGACAGGGGTAGCTACGCAGTATTTT.

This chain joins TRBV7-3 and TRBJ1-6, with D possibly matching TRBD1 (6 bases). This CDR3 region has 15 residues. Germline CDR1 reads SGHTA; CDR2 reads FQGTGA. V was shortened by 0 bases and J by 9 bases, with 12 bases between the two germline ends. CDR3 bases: TGTGCCAGCAGCTTAACGGGGGCAGCAAGTTCACCCCTCCACTTT. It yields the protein CASSLTGAASSPLHF.

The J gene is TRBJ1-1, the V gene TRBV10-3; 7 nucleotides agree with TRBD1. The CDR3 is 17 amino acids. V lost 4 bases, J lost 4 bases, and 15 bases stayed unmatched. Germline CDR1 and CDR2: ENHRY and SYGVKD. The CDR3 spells CAISAGTGAISRTEAFF. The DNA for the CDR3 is TGTGCCATCAGTGCGGGAACAGGGGCCATTAGCCGCACTGAAGCTTTCTTT.

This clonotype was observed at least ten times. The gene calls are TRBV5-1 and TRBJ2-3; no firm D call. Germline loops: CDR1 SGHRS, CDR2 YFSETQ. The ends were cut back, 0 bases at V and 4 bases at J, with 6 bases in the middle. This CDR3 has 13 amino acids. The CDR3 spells CASSLDSPDTQYF. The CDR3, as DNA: TGCGCCAGCAGCTTGGACAGTCCAGATACGCAGTATTTT.

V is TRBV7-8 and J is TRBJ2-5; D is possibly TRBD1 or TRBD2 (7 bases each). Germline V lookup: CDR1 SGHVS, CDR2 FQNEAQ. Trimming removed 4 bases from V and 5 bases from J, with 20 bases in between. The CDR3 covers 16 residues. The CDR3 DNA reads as TGTGCCAGCAGCTCCCAGGGGGGGAGGGTTGTGGAGACCCAGTACTTC. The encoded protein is CASSSQGGRVVETQYF.

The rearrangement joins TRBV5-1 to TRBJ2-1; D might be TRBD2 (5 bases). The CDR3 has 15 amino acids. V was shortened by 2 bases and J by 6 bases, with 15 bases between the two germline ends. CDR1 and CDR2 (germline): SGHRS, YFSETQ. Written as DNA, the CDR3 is TGCGCCAGCAGCTTCGGATCGGTAGCGTCCAATGAGCAGTTCTTC. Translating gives CASSFGSVASNEQFF.

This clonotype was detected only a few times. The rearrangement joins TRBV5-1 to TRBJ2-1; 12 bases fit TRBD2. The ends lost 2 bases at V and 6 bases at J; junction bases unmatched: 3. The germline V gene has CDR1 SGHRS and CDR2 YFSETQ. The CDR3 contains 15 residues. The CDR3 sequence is CASSFETSGGNEQFF. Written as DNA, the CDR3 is TGCGCCAGCAGCTTCGAGACTAGCGGGGGCAATGAGCAGTTCTTC.

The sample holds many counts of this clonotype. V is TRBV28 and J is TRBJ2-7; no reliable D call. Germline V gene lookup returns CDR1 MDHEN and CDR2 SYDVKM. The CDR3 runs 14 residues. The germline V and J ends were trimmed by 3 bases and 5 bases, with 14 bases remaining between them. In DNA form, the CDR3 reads TGTGCCAGCAGTTTGGGGTTGTGGCCCAACGAGCAGTACTTC. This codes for CASSLGLWPNEQYF.

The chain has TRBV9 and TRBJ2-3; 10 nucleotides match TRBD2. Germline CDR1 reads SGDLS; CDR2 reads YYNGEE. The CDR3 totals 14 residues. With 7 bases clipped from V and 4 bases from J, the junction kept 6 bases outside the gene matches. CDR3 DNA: TGTGCCAGCGGAAGCGGGGGGGCCGCAGATACGCAGTATTTT. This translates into CASGSGGAADTQYF.

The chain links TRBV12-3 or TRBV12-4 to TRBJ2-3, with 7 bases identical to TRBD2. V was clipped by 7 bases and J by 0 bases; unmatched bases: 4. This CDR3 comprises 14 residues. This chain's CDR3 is CASKRDPSTDTQYF. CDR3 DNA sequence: TGTGCCAGCAAGCGGGATCCTAGCACAGATACGCAGTATTTT.

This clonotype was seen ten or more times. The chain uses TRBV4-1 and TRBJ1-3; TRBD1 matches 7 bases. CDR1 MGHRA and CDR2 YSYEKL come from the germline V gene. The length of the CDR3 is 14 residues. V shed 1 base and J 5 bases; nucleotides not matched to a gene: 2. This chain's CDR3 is CASSQGRGRNTIYF. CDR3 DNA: TGCGCCAGCAGCCAAGGCAGGGGGAGAAACACCATATATTTT.

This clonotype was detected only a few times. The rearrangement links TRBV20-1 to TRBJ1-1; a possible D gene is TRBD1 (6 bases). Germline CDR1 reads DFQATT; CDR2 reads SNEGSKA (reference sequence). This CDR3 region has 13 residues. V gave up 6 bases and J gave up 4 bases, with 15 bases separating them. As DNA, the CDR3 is TGCAGTGCCCGACAGGCGGGGGGCACTGAAGCTTTCTTT. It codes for CSARQAGGTEAFF.

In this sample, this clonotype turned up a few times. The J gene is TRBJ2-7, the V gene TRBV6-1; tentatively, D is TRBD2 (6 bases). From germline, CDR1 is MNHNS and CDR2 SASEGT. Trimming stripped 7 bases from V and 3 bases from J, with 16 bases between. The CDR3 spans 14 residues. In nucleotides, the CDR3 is TGTGCCAGCACCGGAGGGAAGAGGGGCTACGAGCAGTACTTC. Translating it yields CASTGGKRGYEQYF.